This record covers a single TCR beta chain. No antigen is known for it. J gave up 7 bases and V 6 bases, and 19 bases lay outside the gene matches. From germline, CDR1 is MNHNS and CDR2 SASEGT. This CDR3 is 17 amino acids long. The data are from a study of vaccination and CD4 T cells after COVID-19. About the research overall: Post-vaccine specimens were obtained a median roughly 70 days after dose two (range 14 to 241).

Treatment denoted: roughly ten-day PBMC culture with coronavirus spike peptide pools or control peptides (ViraFEST assay). The Oncomine TCR Beta short-read assay was applied to DNA of cultured CD4+ T cells. Genomic DNA from cultured CD4+ T cells was extracted. From the PCR reads, TCRdb called clonotypes with MiXCR, one entry per CDR3 protein. The sample holds some 15,000 distinct CDR3 sequences, roughly two fifths seen once. Sequencing used CD4+ T cells from blood, cultured in vitro, obtained before SARS-CoV-2 vaccination. The receptor was isolated from a human donor who had recovered from COVID-19. This sequence joins TRBV6-1 and TRBJ1-2; 8 positions match TRBD1. In DNA, the CDR3 is TGTGCCAGCAGAAAGACCGGGACAGGAACGGCGAAGGGTGGCTACACCTTC. Protein: CASRKTGTGTAKGGYTF.